This T cell receptor beta chain came from a study of human T cells and chemical hapten exposure. Time point denoted: patch test 3, about 24 weeks after DPC sensitization. The treatment here: therapeutic diphenylcyclopropenone sensitization with weekly scalp DPC. MiXCR, applied by TCRdb to the RACE reads, yields one record per CDR3 protein. The table has about 64,000 distinct CDR3 sequences, approximately 10% seen once; the top ten hold 2% to 3%. This CDR3 is built from 13 residues. The germline V and J ends were trimmed by 0 bases and 7 bases, with 7 bases remaining between them. CDR1 is LGHNA, CDR2 YSLEER, per germline. This clonotype was seen at least ten times.

Here the sequenced sample was whole blood, taken in connection with sensitization to the hapten diphenylcyclopropenone (DPC). The rearrangement joins TRBV4-3 to TRBJ2-1; D is unclear. The sequence came from a woman younger than 45 with alopecia areata. Some clones in this sample may be carry-over from other donors' samples. The CDR3 region is CASSQEGLNEQFF. The DNA of the CDR3 is TGCGCCAGCAGCCAAGAGGGGTTAAATGAGCAGTTCTTC.